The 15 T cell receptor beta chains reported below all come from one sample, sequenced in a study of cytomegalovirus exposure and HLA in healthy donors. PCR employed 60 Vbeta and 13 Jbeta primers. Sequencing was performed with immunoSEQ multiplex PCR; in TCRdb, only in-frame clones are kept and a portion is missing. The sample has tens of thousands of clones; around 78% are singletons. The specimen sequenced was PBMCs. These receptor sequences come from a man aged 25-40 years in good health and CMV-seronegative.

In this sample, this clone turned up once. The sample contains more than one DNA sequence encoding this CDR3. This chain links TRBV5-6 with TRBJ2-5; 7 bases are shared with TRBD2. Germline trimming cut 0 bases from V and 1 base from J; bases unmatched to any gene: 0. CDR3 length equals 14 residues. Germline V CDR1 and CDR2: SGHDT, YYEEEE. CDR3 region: CASSLASGQETQYF. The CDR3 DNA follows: TGTGCCAGCAGCTTGGCTAGCGGCCAAGAGACCCAGTACTTC.

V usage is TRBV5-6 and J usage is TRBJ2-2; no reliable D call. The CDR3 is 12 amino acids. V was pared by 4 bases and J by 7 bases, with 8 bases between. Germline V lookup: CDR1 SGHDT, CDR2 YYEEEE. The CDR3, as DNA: TGTGCCAGCAGCGTCCCCCGCGGGGAGCTGTTTTTT. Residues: CASSVPRGELFF.

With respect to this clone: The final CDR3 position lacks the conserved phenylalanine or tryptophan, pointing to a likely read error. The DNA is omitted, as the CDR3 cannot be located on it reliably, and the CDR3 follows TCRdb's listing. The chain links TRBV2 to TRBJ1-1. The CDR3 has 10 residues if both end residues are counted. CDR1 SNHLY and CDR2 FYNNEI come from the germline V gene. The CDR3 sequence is CASRGHGVLL.

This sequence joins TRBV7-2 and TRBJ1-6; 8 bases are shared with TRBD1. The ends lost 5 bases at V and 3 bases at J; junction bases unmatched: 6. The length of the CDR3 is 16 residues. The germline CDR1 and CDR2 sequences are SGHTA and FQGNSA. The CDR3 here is CASSPRQGNYNSPLHF. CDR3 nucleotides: TGTGCCAGCAGCCCCCGACAGGGGAACTATAATTCACCCCTCCACTTT. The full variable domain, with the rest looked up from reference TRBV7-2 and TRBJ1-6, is GAGVSQSPSNKVTEKGKDVELRCDPISGHTALYWYRQSLGQGLEFLIYFQGNSAPDKSGLPSDRFSAERTGGSVSTLTIQRTQQEDSAVYLCASSPRQGNYNSPLHFGNGTRLTVT.

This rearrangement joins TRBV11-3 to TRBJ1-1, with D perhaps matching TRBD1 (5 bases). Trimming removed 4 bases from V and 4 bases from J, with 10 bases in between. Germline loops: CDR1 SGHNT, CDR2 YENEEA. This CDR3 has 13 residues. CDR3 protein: CASSSRVGTEAFF. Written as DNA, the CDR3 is TGTGCCAGCAGCTCCAGGGTGGGCACTGAAGCTTTCTTT.

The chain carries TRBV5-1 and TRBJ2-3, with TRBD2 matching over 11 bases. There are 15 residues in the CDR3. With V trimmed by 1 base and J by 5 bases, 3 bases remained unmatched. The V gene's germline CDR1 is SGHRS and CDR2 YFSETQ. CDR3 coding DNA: TGCGCCAGCAGCTTGATTAGCGGGGGGGAAGATACGCAGTATTTT. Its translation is CASSLISGGEDTQYF.

CDR3 DNA sequence: TGTGCCAGCAGTTTATTAAAAGCTCCCAATCAGCCCCAGCATTTT. Translated, it gives CASSLLKAPNQPQHF. V usage is TRBV28 and J usage is TRBJ1-5; D not resolved. The germline gives CDR1 MDHEN, CDR2 SYDVKM. The CDR3 has 15 residues. Trimming took 1 base from V and 3 from J, leaving 10 bases between them.

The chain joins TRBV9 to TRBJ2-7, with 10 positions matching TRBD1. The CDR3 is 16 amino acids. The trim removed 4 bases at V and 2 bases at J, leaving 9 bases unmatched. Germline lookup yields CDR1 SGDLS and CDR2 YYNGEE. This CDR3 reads CASSPELGQGTYEQYF. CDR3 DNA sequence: TGTGCCAGCAGCCCAGAATTGGGACAGGGGACCTACGAGCAGTACTTC.

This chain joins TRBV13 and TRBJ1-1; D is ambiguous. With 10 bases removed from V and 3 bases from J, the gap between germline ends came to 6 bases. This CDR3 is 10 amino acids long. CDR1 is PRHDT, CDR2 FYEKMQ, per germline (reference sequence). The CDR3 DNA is TGTGCCACAGGTGACACTGAAGCTTTCTTT. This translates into CATGDTEAFF.

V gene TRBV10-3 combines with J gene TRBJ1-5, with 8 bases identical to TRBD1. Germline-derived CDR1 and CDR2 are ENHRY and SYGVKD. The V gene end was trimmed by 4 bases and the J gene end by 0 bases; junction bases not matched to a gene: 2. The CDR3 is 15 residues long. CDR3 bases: TGTGCCATCAGTGCCGGACAGGGTAGCAATCAGCCCCAGCATTTT. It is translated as CAISAGQGSNQPQHF.

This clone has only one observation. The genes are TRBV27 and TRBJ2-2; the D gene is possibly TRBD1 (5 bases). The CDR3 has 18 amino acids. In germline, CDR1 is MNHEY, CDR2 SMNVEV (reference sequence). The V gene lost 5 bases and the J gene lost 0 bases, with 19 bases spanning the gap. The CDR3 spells CASSILNHRNANTGELFF. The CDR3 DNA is TGTGCCAGCAGTATTCTCAATCACAGGAACGCGAACACCGGGGAGCTGTTTTTT.

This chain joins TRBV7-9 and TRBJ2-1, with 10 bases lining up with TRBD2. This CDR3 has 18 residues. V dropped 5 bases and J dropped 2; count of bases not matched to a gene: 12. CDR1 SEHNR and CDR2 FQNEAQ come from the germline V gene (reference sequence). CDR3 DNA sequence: TGTGCCAGCAGCCCCATGGAGCTAGCGGGAGTCGCCTACAATGAGCAGTTCTTC. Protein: CASSPMELAGVAYNEQFF.

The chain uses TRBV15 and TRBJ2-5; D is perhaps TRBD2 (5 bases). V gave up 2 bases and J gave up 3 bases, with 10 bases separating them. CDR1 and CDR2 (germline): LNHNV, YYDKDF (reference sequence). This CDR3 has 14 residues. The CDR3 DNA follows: TGTGCCACCAGCAGACGGACTGGCAAAGAGACCCAGTACTTC. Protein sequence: CATSRRTGKETQYF.

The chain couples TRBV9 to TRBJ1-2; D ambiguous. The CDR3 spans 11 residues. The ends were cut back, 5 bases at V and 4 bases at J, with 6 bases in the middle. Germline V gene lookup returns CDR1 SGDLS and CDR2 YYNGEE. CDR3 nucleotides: TGTGCCAGCAGTAGACTCTATGGCTACACCTTC. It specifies CASSRLYGYTF.

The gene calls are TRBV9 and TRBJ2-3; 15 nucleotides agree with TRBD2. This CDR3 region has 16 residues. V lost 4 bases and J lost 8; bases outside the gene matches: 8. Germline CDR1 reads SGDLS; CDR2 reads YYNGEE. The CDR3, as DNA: TGTGCCAGCAGCCCACGGACTAGCGGGAGGGATATTACGCAGTATTTT. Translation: CASSPRTSGRDITQYF.